This T cell receptor beta chain was sequenced for a study of blood T cell repertoires in COVID-19. TCRdb's table, derived via immunoSEQ multiplex PCR, lists solely in-frame clones and lacks some. The sample holds tens of thousands of clones; approximately 89% are singletons and the top ten take under 20%. This CDR3 has 13 amino acids. CDR1 and CDR2 (germline): SNHLY, FYNNEI. After removal of 11 bases from V and 7 bases from J, the junction contained 13 bases not matched to a gene. This clone was observed a handful of times. The rearrangement uses TRBV2 and TRBJ2-7; 8 positions agree with TRBD1. This receptor was obtained from a human donor in a cohort sampled during active COVID-19. Material for sequencing was peripheral blood. This CDR3 reads CAGRGQGNWEQYF. The CDR3 DNA reads as TGTGCCGGACGAGGACAGGGAAACTGGGAGCAGTACTTC.